This TCR beta chain was recorded in a study of T cell repertoires in cytomegalovirus infection. Study as a whole: Recently identified HLA-C-restricted CMV epitopes were used, and well-studied HLA-B-restricted CMV epitopes were used as well.

This CDR3 contains 16 residues. CDR1 DFQATT and CDR2 SNEGSKA come from the germline V gene (reference sequence). Trimming stripped 8 bases from V and 2 bases from J, with 22 bases between. MiXCR, run by TCRdb on the reads, gives a single entry per CDR3 protein. The sample carries under 500,000 distinct CDR3 sequences, 40% to 50% recorded once. The study's findings and limits: Cumulated frequencies of public TCR beta families served to identify carriers of CMV plus the relevant HLA.

Comments on this clonotype: As yet, its antigen is unknown.

This chain uses TRBV20-1 with TRBJ2-1; D may be TRBD2 (5 bases). The sample in question was cultured PBMCs, obtained from culture after CMV antigen stimulation. The TCR originated in a human donor in good health (CMV status not recorded). Some clones in this sample may be carry-over from other donors' samples. The CDR3 protein is CSSGKILGMAYNEQFF. CDR3 nucleotides: TGCAGTTCCGGGAAGATCCTAGGGATGGCCTACAATGAGCAGTTCTTC.